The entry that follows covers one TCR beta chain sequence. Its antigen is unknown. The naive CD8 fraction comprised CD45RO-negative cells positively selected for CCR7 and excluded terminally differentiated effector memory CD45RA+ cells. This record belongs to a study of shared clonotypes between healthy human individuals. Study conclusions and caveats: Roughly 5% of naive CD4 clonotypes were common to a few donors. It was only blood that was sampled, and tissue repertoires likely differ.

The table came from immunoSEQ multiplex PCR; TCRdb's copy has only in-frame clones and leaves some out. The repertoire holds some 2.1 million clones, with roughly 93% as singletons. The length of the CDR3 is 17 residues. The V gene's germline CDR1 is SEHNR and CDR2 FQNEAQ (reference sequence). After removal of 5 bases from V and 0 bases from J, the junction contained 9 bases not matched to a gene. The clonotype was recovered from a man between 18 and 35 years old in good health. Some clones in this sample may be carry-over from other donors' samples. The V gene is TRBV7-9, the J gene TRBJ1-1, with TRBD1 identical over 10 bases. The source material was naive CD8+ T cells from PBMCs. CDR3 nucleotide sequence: TGTGCCAGCAGCCACGGGACAGGGGTTGGAATGAACACTGAAGCTTTCTTT. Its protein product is CASSHGTGVGMNTEAFF. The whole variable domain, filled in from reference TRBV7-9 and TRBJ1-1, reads DTGVSQNPRHKITKRGQNVTFRCDPISEHNRLYWYRQTLGQGPEFLTYFQNEAQLEKSRLLSDRFSAERPKGSFSTLEIQRTEQGDSAMYLCASSHGTGVGMNTEAFFGQGTRLTVV.